These 26 T cell receptor beta chains share one sample of origin, sequenced in a study of blood T cell repertoires in COVID-19. Only in-frame clones appear in the TCRdb table, and some are missing; sequencing was by immunoSEQ multiplex PCR. The table includes under 95,000 clones, about 80% detected once. Sequencing was carried out using peripheral blood. These receptors were collected from a woman between 70 and 85 years old with acute or convalescent COVID-19.

The chain combines TRBV10-3 with TRBJ1-1, with 12 positions matching TRBD1. The CDR3 has 15 amino acids. CDR1 and CDR2 (germline): ENHRY, SYGVKD. Trimming at V came to 10 bases and at J to 7 bases, leaving 13 bases not matched to a gene. The CDR3 sequence is CATGSRDRGPLEAFF. The CDR3 DNA reads as TGTGCCACCGGGAGCCGGGACAGGGGGCCTCTTGAAGCTTTCTTT.

The chain joins TRBV5-1 to TRBJ2-3, with 9 bases that match TRBD1. Unmatched junction bases numbered 4, after V lost 4 bases and J lost 4 bases. The CDR3 runs 14 residues. Germline values: CDR1 SGHRS, CDR2 YFSETQ. The CDR3 sequence is CASSDRQGADTQYF. CDR3 coding DNA: TGCGCCAGCAGCGACAGACAGGGGGCAGATACGCAGTATTTT.

The chain combines TRBV10-1 with TRBJ2-1, with D perhaps matching TRBD2 (6 bases). This CDR3 has 14 residues. Trimming pared 2 bases from V and 7 bases from J, leaving 12 bases between. Germline V gives CDR1 WNHNN, CDR2 SYGVQD (reference sequence). CDR3 amino acids: CASSERLGGNEQFF. The CDR3 coding sequence is TGCGCCAGCAGTGAGCGACTAGGAGGGAATGAGCAGTTCTTC.

The CDR3 spells CASSSPRQSNTEAFF. In nucleotides, the CDR3 is TGTGCCAGCAGTTCCCCTCGACAGTCGAACACTGAAGCTTTCTTT. The V call is TRBV6-5, the J call TRBJ1-1, with D possibly matching TRBD1 (5 bases). CDR3 size: 15 residues. The V end was cut by 4 bases, the J end by 1 base, with 13 bases between. Germline CDR1 MNHEY, CDR2 SVGAGI.

V usage is TRBV3-1 (or the pseudogene TRBV3-2) and J usage is TRBJ1-1, with TRBD1 matching over 8 bases. The CDR3 spans 13 residues. After removal of 6 bases from V and 6 bases from J, the junction contained 6 bases not matched to a gene. Germline CDR1 LGHDT, CDR2 YNNKEL (reference sequence). CDR3 DNA: TGTGCCAGCAGAGGACAGGGATTATCTGAAGCTTTCTTT. Translated: CASRGQGLSEAFF.

This clone has more than one count but fewer than ten. The CDR3 protein is CASSLANPSEQYF. The CDR3 DNA is TGTGCCAGCAGCTTAGCAAATCCTTCGGAGCAGTACTTC. V and J are TRBV7-9 and TRBJ2-7; D is unclear. The germline V gene encodes CDR1 SEHNR and CDR2 FQNEAQ (reference sequence). V lost 0 bases and J lost 7, with 10 bases in between. The CDR3 spans 13 residues.

The chain recombines TRBV6-5 with TRBJ1-1, with D possibly matching TRBD1 (6 bases). The germline CDR1 and CDR2 sequences are MNHEY and SVGAGI. This CDR3 has 15 residues. The V and J ends lost 2 bases and 5 bases respectively, with 15 bases between them. CDR3 DNA sequence: TGTGCCAGCAGTTACCGCGGGGGCCGAGGGACTGAAGCTTTCTTT. It codes for CASSYRGGRGTEAFF.

A single count supports this clone. The rearrangement uses TRBV24-1 and TRBJ2-7, with a weak D call TRBD1 (5 bases). Between the trimmed V and J ends, which lost 3 bases and 6 bases, there was a span of 14 bases. Germline V lookup: CDR1 KGHDR, CDR2 SFDVKD. This CDR3 spans 14 amino acids. The chain's CDR3 is CATSDQGWDCEQYF. CDR3 coding DNA: TGTGCCACCAGTGATCAGGGCTGGGATTGCGAGCAGTACTTC.

The V gene is TRBV10-3, the J gene TRBJ2-1, with D perhaps TRBD1 (6 bases). V lost 6 bases and J 1 base, leaving 10 bases between the germline ends. This CDR3 spans 14 amino acids. Germline lookup yields CDR1 ENHRY and CDR2 SYGVKD. The DNA for the CDR3 is TGTGCCATCAGGGACAGTGTTTCCTACAATGAGCAGTTCTTC. Encoded protein: CAIRDSVSYNEQFF.

This chain joins TRBV6-5 and TRBJ1-1; no firm D call. Germline lookup yields CDR1 MNHEY and CDR2 SVGAGI. The CDR3 has 14 residues. V lost 2 bases, J lost 2 bases, and 9 bases lay in between. CDR3 coding DNA: TGTGCCAGCAGTTACGACAATTTAAACACTGAAGCTTTCTTT. Residues: CASSYDNLNTEAFF.

The chain combines TRBV6-5 with TRBJ2-3; maybe TRBD2 (6 bases). The CDR3 covers 15 residues. Germline CDR1 reads MNHEY; CDR2 reads SVGAGI. The ends were cut back, 4 bases at V and 2 bases at J, with 13 bases in the middle. CDR3 bases: TGTGCCAGCAGTTTGGGGGACTTTTCCACAGATACGCAGTATTTT. Encoded protein: CASSLGDFSTDTQYF.

About this clone itself: One junction end does not reproduce the germline sequence, and a read error may be involved. The rearrangement joins TRBV5-1 to TRBJ1-1; 9 nucleotides agree with TRBD1. The length of the CDR3 is 17 residues. CDR1 is SGHRS and CDR2 is YFSETQ in the germline V gene. CDR3 protein: CASSPLPGGTGNIEAFF. CDR3 sequence (DNA): TGCGCCAGCAGCCCCTTACCGGGGGGGACAGGGAACATTGAAGCTTTCTTT.

The chain couples TRBV7-8 to TRBJ2-2; 10 bases agree with TRBD1. This CDR3 region has 15 residues. Germline CDR1 and CDR2: SGHVS and FQNEAQ. V lost 4 bases to trimming and J lost 5 bases; unmatched junction nucleotides: 4. The CDR3, as DNA: TGTGCCAGCAGCTCCCGGACAGGGGGAACCGGGGAGCTGTTTTTT. It yields the protein CASSSRTGGTGELFF.

The CDR3 region is CASSFGSNQPQHF. CDR3 nucleotide sequence: TGTGCCAGCAGTTTTGGCAGCAATCAGCCCCAGCATTTT. The V gene is TRBV12-3 or TRBV12-4, the J gene TRBJ1-5; D remains ambiguous. This CDR3 has 13 amino acids. Trimming removed 3 bases at V and 1 base at J, with 4 bases between.

Comments on this clone: Germline and junction disagree at one end, which may indicate a read error. This rearrangement joins TRBV20-1 to TRBJ1-1, with a tentative D call TRBD1 (5 bases). This CDR3 is built from 11 residues. Germline CDR1 DFQATT, CDR2 SNEGSKA (reference sequence). The CDR3 region is CSAREDTEAFF. The CDR3 DNA reads TGCAGTGCTAGAGAGGACACCGAAGCTTTCTTT.

The CDR3 nucleotides are TGTGCCAGCAGCGTAGGTCCTAGGGGACTAGCGGGGAGCAATGAGCAGTTCTTC. Translation: CASSVGPRGLAGSNEQFF. The chain combines TRBV9 with TRBJ2-1; TRBD2 aligns across 13 bases. V lost 0 bases to trimming and J lost 6 bases; unmatched junction nucleotides: 9. CDR1 is SGDLS, CDR2 YYNGEE, per germline. The length of the CDR3 is 18 residues.

J is TRBJ1-1 and V is TRBV15; TRBD1 matches 8 bases. J gave up 0 bases and V 6 bases, and 12 bases lay outside the gene matches. The CDR3 is 17 residues long. Germline-derived CDR1 and CDR2 are LNHNV and YYDKDF (reference sequence). This CDR3 reads CATSLLGTGSMNTEAFF. For the CDR3, the DNA is TGTGCCACCAGTCTTCTCGGGACAGGCTCCATGAACACTGAAGCTTTCTTT.

The chain combines TRBV28 with TRBJ2-7, with a tentative D call TRBD2 (6 bases). V was cut by 5 bases and J by 0 bases, with 11 bases left in between. The germline V gene encodes CDR1 MDHEN and CDR2 SYDVKM. The CDR3 length is 14 residues. The chain's CDR3 is CASSTPGSSYEQYF. The DNA for the CDR3 is TGTGCCAGCAGTACCCCCGGGAGCTCCTACGAGCAGTACTTC.

This chain uses TRBV9 with TRBJ2-1, with 8 bases that match TRBD2. CDR3 size: 15 residues. Germline V CDR1 and CDR2: SGDLS, YYNGEE. The V and J ends lost 4 bases and 0 bases, in that order; junction bases with no gene match: 3. The CDR3 DNA follows: TGTGCCAGCAGCTTTACTAGCGGCTCCTACAATGAGCAGTTCTTC. Protein product: CASSFTSGSYNEQFF.

As for this clone: Germline is not matched at one junction end, which may reflect a read error. The gene calls are TRBV7-7 and TRBJ2-2, with D perhaps matching TRBD2 (5 bases). Germline lookup yields CDR1 SSHAT and CDR2 FNYEAQ (reference sequence). This CDR3 contains 13 residues. This CDR3 is CASSRAGNGELFF. The CDR3 nucleotides read TGTGCTAGCAGCCGCGCGGGCAACGGGGAGCTGTTTTTT.

The J gene is TRBJ2-5, the V gene TRBV28, with D uncertain. Germline V gives CDR1 MDHEN, CDR2 SYDVKM. V lost 6 bases and J lost 3, with 8 bases in between. This CDR3 is 12 amino acids long. As DNA, the CDR3 is TGTGCCAGCAGGCGGCCGGAAGAGACCCAGTACTTC. Translation: CASRRPEETQYF.

The chain employs TRBV27 and TRBJ2-3; TRBD2 might be the D (5 bases). The CDR3 contains 17 residues. Germline assignment: CDR1 MNHEY and CDR2 SMNVEV (reference sequence). V was clipped by 4 bases and J by 2 bases, with 19 bases between them. CDR3 nucleotides: TGTGCCAGCAGTTCCTTGGACTGGTACTTAAACACAGATACGCAGTATTTT. It yields the protein CASSSLDWYLNTDTQYF.

V is TRBV7-2 and J is TRBJ2-1, with unresolved D. Germline-derived CDR1 and CDR2 are SGHTA and FQGNSA. The CDR3 spans 15 residues. V dropped 2 bases and J dropped 4 bases, with 12 bases sitting between them. CDR3 nucleotide sequence: TGTGCCAGCAGCTTATCGGTACAGCTATACAATGAGCAGTTCTTC. As protein: CASSLSVQLYNEQFF.

The V and J genes are TRBV2 and TRBJ2-6; possible D gene TRBD1, 5 bases. Deletions cut 4 bases from V and 0 bases from J, with 7 bases between. The CDR3 totals 15 residues. Per germline, CDR1 SNHLY and CDR2 FYNNEI. The CDR3 protein is CASSGDSSGANVLTF. CDR3 in DNA: TGTGCCAGCAGTGGCGACAGCTCTGGGGCCAACGTCCTGACTTTC.

This clone has more than one count but fewer than ten. The same CDR3 is also encoded by other DNA sequences in this sample. The CDR3, as DNA: TGTGCCAGCAGTTTATCAGGGTATGGCTACACCTTC. Protein sequence: CASSLSGYGYTF. The chain combines TRBV28 with TRBJ1-2, with a tentative D call TRBD1 (5 bases). Germline V gene data show CDR1 as MDHEN and CDR2 as SYDVKM. Trimming took 1 base from V and 5 from J, leaving 5 bases between them. The CDR3 contains 12 residues.

In its sample, this clone was seen a few times. V and J are TRBV5-1 and TRBJ1-1; D possibly corresponds to TRBD1 (5 bases). The CDR3 length is 14 residues. CDR1 is SGHRS, CDR2 YFSETQ, per germline. Trimming stripped 2 bases from V and 5 bases from J, with 13 bases between. CDR3 sequence: CASSFTGGGTEAFF. The CDR3 nucleotides are TGCGCCAGCAGCTTTACAGGTGGAGGGACTGAAGCTTTCTTT.